A single sample gave rise to the 29 T cell receptor beta chains below, sequenced in a study of control samples from healthy donors and cancer patients. Sequencing used immunoSEQ multiplex PCR; TCRdb keeps in-frame clones, though not all of them. The data show over 150,000 clones, 94% seen once. The sequenced sample was blood. These receptors all stem from a man between 40 and 49 years old in good health.

V and J are TRBV5-1 and TRBJ1-4; TRBD1 matches 7 bases. The junction had 3 bases not matched to a gene; V was cut back by 2 bases and J by 2 bases. The CDR3 covers 15 residues. Germline V CDR1 and CDR2: SGHRS, YFSETQ. As DNA, the CDR3 is TGCGCCAGCAGCTTCTACAGGGGCACTAATGAAAAACTGTTTTTT. Translation gives CASSFYRGTNEKLFF.

This clone appeared once. The J gene is TRBJ2-7, the V gene TRBV24-1; the match to TRBD2 covers 7 bases. Looked up from germline, CDR1 is KGHDR and CDR2 is SFDVKD. The CDR3 sequence is 15 residues long. J gave up 4 bases and V 3 bases, and 8 bases lay outside the gene matches. CDR3 sequence (DNA): TGTGCCACCAGTGATACCCCGGGAGGTACGTACGAGCAGTACTTC. Translated, it gives CATSDTPGGTYEQYF.

The chain has TRBV3-1 (or the pseudogene TRBV3-2) and TRBJ2-3, with TRBD2 identical over 12 bases. V shed 4 bases and J 0 bases; nucleotides not matched to a gene: 2. This CDR3 comprises 16 residues. The germline V gene has CDR1 LGHDT and CDR2 YNNKEL (reference sequence). The CDR3 DNA reads as TGTGCCAGCAGCCCCGGGACTAGCGGGAGCACAGATACGCAGTATTTT. It yields the protein CASSPGTSGSTDTQYF.

The chain combines TRBV5-1 with TRBJ2-4; TRBD1 matches at 11 bases. This CDR3 contains 17 residues. Looked up from germline, CDR1 is SGHRS and CDR2 is YFSETQ. The J segment lost 1 base and the V segment lost 2 bases, leaving 5 bases of the junction unmatched. The CDR3 DNA follows: TGCGCCAGCAGCTTCCCGGACAGGGGGCTGGCCAAAAACATTCAGTACTTC. Its protein is CASSFPDRGLAKNIQYF. The entire variable domain, with the rest obtained from reference TRBV5-1 and TRBJ2-4, is as follows: KAGVTQTPRYLIKTRGQQVTLSCSPISGHRSVSWYQQTPGQGLQFLFEYFSETQRNKGNFPGRFSGRQFSNSRSEMNVSTLELGDSALYLCASSFPDRGLAKNIQYFGAGTRLSVL.

The chain uses TRBV30 and TRBJ1-1; D possibly corresponds to TRBD1 (5 bases). Germline assignment: CDR1 GTSNPN and CDR2 SVGIG (reference sequence). V shed 5 bases and J shed 4 bases, with 14 bases lying between them. This CDR3 is built from 13 residues. The CDR3 DNA reads TGTGCCTGGGTCCCCAATGGGGGCACTGAAGCTTTCTTT. It codes for CAWVPNGGTEAFF. The whole variable domain, remainder taken from reference TRBV30 and TRBJ1-1, is SQTIHQWPATLVQPVGSPLSLECTVEGTSNPNLYWYRQAAGRGLQLLFYSVGIGQISSEVPQNLSASRPQDRQFILSSKKLLLSDSGFYLCAWVPNGGTEAFFGQGTRLTVV.

The chain employs TRBV19 and TRBJ1-5; D unclear. Germline values: CDR1 LNHDA, CDR2 SQIVND (reference sequence). There are 14 residues in the CDR3. V was pared by 3 bases and J by 3 bases, with 9 bases between. CDR3 sequence: CASSITGPNQPQHF. CDR3 DNA: TGTGCCAGTAGTATTACCGGGCCCAATCAGCCCCAGCATTTT.

The chain combines TRBV27 with TRBJ1-6, with D perhaps TRBD1 (5 bases). Germline CDR1 and CDR2: MNHEY and SMNVEV (reference sequence). The CDR3 is 15 residues long. The germline V and J ends were trimmed by 4 bases and 6 bases, with 13 bases remaining between them. The CDR3 bases are TGTGCCAGCAGTTCTCTGGCGCAGGGTAATTCACCCCTCCACTTT. This sequence encodes CASSSLAQGNSPLHF.

This clone has just one count. The V gene is TRBV27, the J gene TRBJ2-7; the D gene is possibly TRBD2 (5 bases). Trimming pared 5 bases from V and 3 bases from J, leaving 14 bases between. There are 14 residues in the CDR3. The germline V gene encodes CDR1 MNHEY and CDR2 SMNVEV (reference sequence). The chain's CDR3 is CASSKVRGIYEQYF. DNA for the CDR3: TGTGCCAGCAGTAAAGTCCGGGGAATCTACGAGCAGTACTTC.

This chain joins TRBV6-5 and TRBJ1-1; TRBD1 aligns across 10 bases. Germline V gene data show CDR1 as MNHEY and CDR2 as SVGAGI. With 7 bases clipped from V and 3 bases from J, the junction kept 5 bases outside the gene matches. The CDR3 totals 14 residues. CDR3 amino acids: CASNGQGVDTEAFF. Written as DNA, the CDR3 is TGTGCCAGCAATGGACAGGGGGTCGACACTGAAGCTTTCTTT.

This clone occurred once. The chain links TRBV19 to TRBJ2-7, with a possible D match to TRBD2 (6 bases). The CDR3 contains 14 residues. The V and J ends lost 6 bases and 0 bases respectively, with 12 bases between them. Germline V gene sequence: CDR1 LNHDA, CDR2 SQIVND (reference sequence). The chain's CDR3 is CASRTPGVSYEQYF. The CDR3 region has the DNA TGTGCCAGTAGGACCCCGGGGGTCTCCTACGAGCAGTACTTC.

The chain carries TRBV14 and TRBJ2-1; 10 positions agree with TRBD2. This CDR3 spans 20 amino acids. Germline values: CDR1 SGHDN, CDR2 FVKESK. V was pared by 4 bases and J by 1 base, with 16 bases of the junction left unmatched. This CDR3 reads CASSPRRVAGGLLSYNEQFF. DNA of the CDR3: TGTGCCAGCAGCCCCCGCCGGGTAGCGGGGGGTCTCCTATCCTACAATGAGCAGTTCTTC.

This clone was detected only once. The rearrangement links TRBV20-1 to TRBJ1-2, with D perhaps TRBD1 (5 bases). Trimming removed 3 bases from V and 4 bases from J, with 12 bases in between. The CDR3 totals 13 residues. Looked up from germline, CDR1 is DFQATT and CDR2 is SNEGSKA (reference sequence). CDR3 nucleotides: TGCAGTGCTAGTCCCCAGGGTCCCTATGGCTACACCTTC. As protein: CSASPQGPYGYTF.

The J gene is TRBJ1-2, the V gene TRBV7-2, with a weak D call TRBD1 (6 bases). V was trimmed by 4 bases and J by 2 bases, leaving 17 bases between them. In germline, CDR1 is SGHTA, CDR2 FQGNSA. The CDR3 is 16 amino acids. CDR3 residues: CASSWDSGGRNYGYTF. The CDR3 DNA follows: TGTGCCAGCAGCTGGGACTCGGGGGGGCGAAACTATGGCTACACCTTC.

Note on this clone: Different DNA sequences within this sample yield the same CDR3. V usage is TRBV5-1 and J usage is TRBJ2-7; D unclear. V shed 0 bases and J shed 0 bases, with 7 bases lying between them. The CDR3 length is 14 residues. Germline lookup yields CDR1 SGHRS and CDR2 YFSETQ. The DNA for the CDR3 is TGCGCCAGCAGCTTGGACGGATCCTCCTACGAGCAGTACTTC. Residues: CASSLDGSSYEQYF.

The CDR3 sequence: CASSPTGAGANVLTF. The CDR3 DNA reads as TGTGCCAGCAGTCCGACAGGGGCTGGGGCCAACGTCCTGACTTTC. J is TRBJ2-6 and V is TRBV5-6; 8 bases map to TRBD1. This CDR3 has 15 residues. CDR1 and CDR2 (germline): SGHDT, YYEEEE. V was clipped by 5 bases and J by 2 bases; unmatched bases: 3.

The rearrangement uses TRBV30 and TRBJ1-2; no reliable D call. Germline values: CDR1 GTSNPN, CDR2 SVGIG (reference sequence). CDR3 length: 13 amino acids. V lost 2 bases and J 2 bases, leaving 9 bases between the germline ends. CDR3 sequence reads: CAWSTGGNYGYTF. CDR3 bases: TGTGCCTGGAGTACGGGCGGAAACTATGGCTACACCTTC.

This chain uses TRBV7-9 with TRBJ2-7, with D possibly matching TRBD1 (6 bases). The CDR3 runs 15 residues. Trimming left V 1 base short and J 2 bases short, with 12 bases between. CDR1 and CDR2 (germline): SEHNR, FQNEAQ (reference sequence). CDR3 sequence (DNA): TGTGCCAGCAGCTTAGGGCAGGGGCTTGCCTACGAGCAGTACTTC. It encodes CASSLGQGLAYEQYF. Complete variable domain (other parts from reference TRBV7-9 and TRBJ2-7): DTGVSQNPRHKITKRGQNVTFRCDPISEHNRLYWYRQTLGQGPEFLTYFQNEAQLEKSRLLSDRFSAERPKGSFSTLEIQRTEQGDSAMYLCASSLGQGLAYEQYFGPGTRLTVT.

The chain employs TRBV19 and TRBJ1-5; no clear D. Trimming removed 3 bases from V and 5 bases from J, with 11 bases in between. The CDR3 covers 14 residues. Per germline, CDR1 LNHDA and CDR2 SQIVND (reference sequence). The CDR3 DNA sequence: TGTGCCAGTAGTATTCGGACCACTGATCAGCCCCAGCATTTT. Translating it yields CASSIRTTDQPQHF. Full variable domain (missing parts from reference TRBV19 and TRBJ1-5): DGGITQSPKYLFRKEGQNVTLSCEQNLNHDAMYWYRQDPGQGLRLIYYSQIVNDFQKGDIAEGYSVSREKKESFPLTVTSAQKNPTAFYLCASSIRTTDQPQHFGDGTRLSIL.

The chain is built from TRBV5-1 and TRBJ2-5; 12 bases are shared with TRBD2. The CDR3 has 18 residues. Germline V gene lookup returns CDR1 SGHRS and CDR2 YFSETQ. V trimming: 4 bases; J trimming: 5 bases; junction bases outside the gene matches: 15. In DNA, the CDR3 is TGCGCCAGCAGCGCGATAAGACCTAGCGGGGGGGTCTCGGAGACCCAGTACTTC. It translates to CASSAIRPSGGVSETQYF.

The J gene is TRBJ2-7, the V gene TRBV19, with TRBD1 matching over 7 bases. Looked up from germline, CDR1 is LNHDA and CDR2 is SQIVND (reference sequence). V lost 10 bases to trimming and J lost 5 bases; unmatched junction nucleotides: 8. CDR3 length: 12 residues. CDR3 in amino acids: CATKTGSNEQYF. The CDR3 DNA sequence: TGTGCCACTAAGACAGGGAGTAACGAGCAGTACTTC. Combining the CDR3 with reference TRBV19 and TRBJ2-7 gives the whole variable domain DGGITQSPKYLFRKEGQNVTLSCEQNLNHDAMYWYRQDPGQGLRLIYYSQIVNDFQKGDIAEGYSVSREKKESFPLTVTSAQKNPTAFYLCATKTGSNEQYFGPGTRLTVT.

The chain recombines TRBV5-1 with TRBJ2-3; 10 nucleotides match TRBD2. CDR3 length: 19 residues. J gave up 0 bases and V 4 bases, and 14 bases lay outside the gene matches. CDR1 SGHRS and CDR2 YFSETQ come from the germline V gene. The CDR3 region is CASSRTSGQLYTSTDTQYF. CDR3 nucleotide sequence: TGCGCCAGCAGCAGGACTAGCGGCCAACTTTATACTAGCACAGATACGCAGTATTTT.

The V gene is TRBV27, the J gene TRBJ2-1, with no clear D. V lost 6 bases and J 8 bases, leaving 14 bases between the germline ends. This CDR3 region has 13 residues. Germline-derived CDR1 and CDR2 are MNHEY and SMNVEV (reference sequence). The CDR3 bases are TGTGCCAGCAGGCTAACCAGAGTCGATGAGCAGTTCTTC. Its protein is CASRLTRVDEQFF.

The rearrangement links TRBV28 to TRBJ2-5; 8 bases are a match to TRBD1. The CDR3 extends over 16 amino acids. Germline CDR1 reads MDHEN; CDR2 reads SYDVKM. J lost 0 bases, V lost 3 bases, and 6 bases had no gene match. The CDR3 DNA is TGTGCCAGCAGTTTTGGGCAGGGGGCGAACCAAGAGACCCAGTACTTC. This encodes CASSFGQGANQETQYF.

In its sample, this clone was seen once. This rearrangement joins TRBV28 to TRBJ1-1; TRBD1 is a possible D gene (5 bases). In germline, CDR1 is MDHEN, CDR2 SYDVKM. V gave up 5 bases and J gave up 7 bases, with 11 bases separating them. CDR3 size: 12 residues. CDR3 sequence (DNA): TGTGCCAGCAGTAGGGGATCCTATGAAGCTTTCTTT. Protein: CASSRGSYEAFF.

The V gene is TRBV28, the J gene TRBJ2-3; TRBD1 agrees at 10 bases. Germline trimming cut 5 bases from V and 5 bases from J; bases unmatched to any gene: 7. CDR3 length: 15 residues. Germline CDR1 MDHEN, CDR2 SYDVKM. The CDR3 bases are TGTGCCAGCAGTCCAGACAGGGGGCTCATAGATACGCAGTATTTT. Encoded protein: CASSPDRGLIDTQYF.

V is TRBV7-8 and J is TRBJ1-1; no definite D call. The ends were cut back, 2 bases at V and 5 bases at J, with 12 bases in the middle. CDR1 is SGHVS, CDR2 FQNEAQ, per germline. This CDR3 is 14 amino acids long. The CDR3 is CASSLYAGGTEAFF. CDR3 nucleotide sequence: TGTGCCAGCAGCTTATATGCCGGTGGGACTGAAGCTTTCTTT.

This clone was observed once. This chain connects TRBV10-1 to TRBJ2-3; possible D gene TRBD2, 6 bases. This CDR3 comprises 15 residues. V lost 0 bases, J lost 1 base, and 8 bases lay in between. Per the germline V gene, CDR1 is WNHNN and CDR2 is SYGVQD (reference sequence). The chain's CDR3 is CASSESGLRTDTQYF. Here the CDR3 DNA reads TGCGCCAGCAGTGAGTCGGGACTTCGCACAGATACGCAGTATTTT.

The chain carries TRBV5-5 and TRBJ1-2; 9 positions match TRBD1. This CDR3 is 15 amino acids long. Looked up from germline, CDR1 is SGHKS and CDR2 is YYEKEE (reference sequence). Trimming removed 2 bases from V and 4 bases from J; junction bases left unmatched: 6. CDR3 protein: CASSFTGTGSYGYTF. CDR3 in DNA: TGTGCCAGCAGCTTTACTGGGACAGGGAGCTATGGCTACACCTTC.

This clone was seen more than once but under ten times. The chain links TRBV5-8 to TRBJ2-1; a weak D match, TRBD2 (6 bases). This CDR3 has 15 amino acids. The V end was cut by 0 bases, the J end by 6 bases, with 13 bases between. The germline V gene has CDR1 SGHTS and CDR2 YDEGEE. The DNA for the CDR3 is TGTGCCAGCAGCTTGGGACTAGGGTATCTCAATGAGCAGTTCTTC. It is translated as CASSLGLGYLNEQFF.